This note documents a single TCR beta chain sequence. These data are taken from a study of blood T cell repertoires in COVID-19. Data came from immunoSEQ multiplex PCR; TCRdb stores just in-frame clones and leaves some out. The sample holds 30,000 to 40,000 clones, approximately 84% seen once. CDR1 is SNHLY and CDR2 is FYNNEI in the germline V gene. This CDR3 is 14 amino acids long. V was clipped by 1 base and J by 8 bases; unmatched bases: 4. V and J are TRBV2 and TRBJ1-4; 7 nucleotides line up with TRBD1. Sequencing was done on a sample of peripheral blood. The TCR comes from a human donor in a cohort sampled during active COVID-19. CDR3: CASSEGRRGEKLFF. In nucleotides, the CDR3 is TGTGCCAGCAGTGAAGGTCGCAGGGGGGAAAAACTGTTTTTT.